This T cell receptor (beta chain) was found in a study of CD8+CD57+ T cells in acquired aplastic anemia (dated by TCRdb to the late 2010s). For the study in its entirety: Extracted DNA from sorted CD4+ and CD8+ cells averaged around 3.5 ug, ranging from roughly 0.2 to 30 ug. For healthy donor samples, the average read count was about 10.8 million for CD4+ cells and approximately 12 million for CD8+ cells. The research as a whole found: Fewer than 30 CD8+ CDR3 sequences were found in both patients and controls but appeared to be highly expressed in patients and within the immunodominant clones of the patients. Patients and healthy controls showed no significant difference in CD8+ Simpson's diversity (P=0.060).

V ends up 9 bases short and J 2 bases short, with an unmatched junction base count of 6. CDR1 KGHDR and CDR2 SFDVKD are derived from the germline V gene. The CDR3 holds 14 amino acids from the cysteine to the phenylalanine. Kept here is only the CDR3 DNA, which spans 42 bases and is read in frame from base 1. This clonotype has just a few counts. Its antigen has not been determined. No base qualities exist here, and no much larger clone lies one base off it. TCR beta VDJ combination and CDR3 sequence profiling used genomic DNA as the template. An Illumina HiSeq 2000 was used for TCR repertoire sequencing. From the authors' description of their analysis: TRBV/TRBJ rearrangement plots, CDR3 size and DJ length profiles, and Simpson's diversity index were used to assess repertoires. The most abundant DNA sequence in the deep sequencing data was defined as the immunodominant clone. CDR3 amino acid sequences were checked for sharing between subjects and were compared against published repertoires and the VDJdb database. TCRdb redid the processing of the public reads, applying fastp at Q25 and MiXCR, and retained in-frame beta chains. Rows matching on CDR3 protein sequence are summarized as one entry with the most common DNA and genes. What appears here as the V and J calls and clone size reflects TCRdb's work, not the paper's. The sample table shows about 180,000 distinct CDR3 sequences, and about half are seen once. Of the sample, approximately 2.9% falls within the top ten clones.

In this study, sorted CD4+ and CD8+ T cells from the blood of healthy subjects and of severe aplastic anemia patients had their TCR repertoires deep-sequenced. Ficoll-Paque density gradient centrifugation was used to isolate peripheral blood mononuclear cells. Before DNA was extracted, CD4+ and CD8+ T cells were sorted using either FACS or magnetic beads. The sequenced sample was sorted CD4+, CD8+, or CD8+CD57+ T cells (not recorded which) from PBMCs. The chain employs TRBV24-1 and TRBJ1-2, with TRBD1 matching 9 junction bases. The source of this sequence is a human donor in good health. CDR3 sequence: CATGEGQGNYGYTF. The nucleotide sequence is TGTGCCACCGGCGAGGGACAGGGAAACTATGGCTACACCTTC.